This TCR beta chain is drawn from a study of cytomegalovirus exposure and HLA in healthy donors. Use of 60 Vbeta and 13 Jbeta primers characterized the PCR. Clones were sequenced by immunoSEQ multiplex PCR, and TCRdb holds only the in-frame ones, with some missing. The sample includes around 150,000 clones, around 75% of them seen just once. This CDR3 has 14 amino acids. V shed 3 bases and J 5 bases; nucleotides not matched to a gene: 6. Per the germline V gene, CDR1 is SGDLS and CDR2 is YYNGEE. The sequence came from a human donor in good health. The chain has TRBV9 and TRBJ2-7; 9 bases match TRBD1. Sequencing was done on a sample of PBMCs. CDR3 coding DNA: TGTGCCAGCAGCGACCGGGACAGGGCCCACGAGCAGTACTTC. Encoded protein: CASSDRDRAHEQYF.